The 27 T cell receptor beta chains given below trace back to one sample, sequenced in a study of tumor and adjacent non-tumor tissue in lung cancer. No cell sorting was done before RNA was extracted from the tissue. A modified ARM-PCR protocol with three rounds of nested PCR amplified TCRbeta. Each CDR3 protein is one row after TCRdb ran MiXCR on the multiplex PCR reads. The table has tens of thousands of distinct CDR3 sequences, around two thirds seen once. The specimen sequenced was lung tumor tissue. Receptors were obtained from a woman aged 70-85 years with non-small cell lung cancer.

This clonotype was seen at least ten times. The rearrangement uses TRBV2 and TRBJ2-7; TRBD1 is a possible D gene (6 bases). The CDR3 contains 12 residues. The V gene's germline CDR1 is SNHLY and CDR2 FYNNEI. V gave up 6 bases and J gave up 4 bases, with 10 bases separating them. This chain's CDR3 is CASRKTGYEQYF. CDR3 sequence (DNA): TGTGCCAGCAGGAAAACAGGGTACGAGCAGTACTTC.

This clonotype has more than one count but fewer than ten. The conserved closing phenylalanine or tryptophan is absent in this CDR3, likely reflecting a read error. This chain uses TRBV4-1 with TRBJ1-2; D is ambiguous. This CDR3 region has 13 residues. The germline CDR1 and CDR2 sequences are MGHRA and YSYEKL. CDR3 DNA sequence: TGCGCCAACAGCCAAGTAGAAGGGTTTGGCTACACCTTG. Residues: CANSQVEGFGYTL.

A note on this clonotype: A much larger clone is a single base away; this may be a read error. The V gene is TRBV21-1, the J gene TRBJ1-5; TRBD1 reflects the table's D call only, with no check against the DNA. TRBV21-1 is recorded as a pseudogene. This CDR3 contains 16 residues. CDR3 sequence (DNA): TGTGCCAGCAGCTTCCATTTAGCAGGGGGTTGTCAGCGCCAGCATTTT. Encoded protein: CASSFHLAGGCQRQHF.

In the case of this clonotype: Germline and junction disagree at one end, which may indicate a read error. The rearrangement links TRBV10-1 to TRBJ2-5; D remains ambiguous. The CDR3 is 15 residues long. The germline V gene has CDR1 WNHNN and CDR2 SYGVQD (reference sequence). The CDR3: CTSSESGPYQETQYF. CDR3 DNA sequence: TGCACCAGCAGTGAGTCGGGTCCATACCAAGAGACCCAGTACTTC.

A word on this clonotype: A junction boundary mismatches the germline segment, possibly from a read error. V and J are TRBV10-2 and TRBJ2-2, with 9 bases lining up with TRBD1. Germline CDR1 and CDR2: WSHSY and SAAADI. The CDR3 totals 15 residues. CDR3 sequence reads: CTGLTGGLATWELFF. The CDR3 region has the DNA TGCACCGGTCTAACAGGGGGCCTCGCCACCTGGGAGCTGTTTTTT.

With regard to this clonotype: At one end, the junction sequence differs from germline, possibly due to a read error. V is TRBV7-8 and J is TRBJ2-1; 10 bases are shared with TRBD2. Germline CDR1 is SGHVS and CDR2 is FQNEAQ. The CDR3 is 15 residues long. The CDR3: CVSSCTSGTHNEQFF. CDR3 nucleotides: TGTGTCAGCAGCTGTACTAGCGGGACGCACAATGAGCAGTTCTTC. Based on the CDR3 plus reference TRBV7-8 and TRBJ2-1, the full variable domain is GAGVSQSPRYKVAKRGQDVALRCDPISGHVSLFWYQQALGQGPEFLTYFQNEAQLDKSGLPSDRFFAERPEGSVSTLKIQRTQQEDSAVYLCVSSCTSGTHNEQFFGPGTRLTVL.

The rearrangement uses TRBV29-1 and TRBJ2-5, with TRBD2 identical over 12 bases. The germline V gene has CDR1 SQVTM and CDR2 ANQGSEA. This CDR3 comprises 13 residues. Trimming at V came to 6 bases and at J to 9 bases, leaving 8 bases not matched to a gene. DNA for the CDR3: TGCAGCGTCGCACTAGCGGGAGGCGAGGCCCAGTACTTC. The encoded protein is CSVALAGGEAQYF.

Remarks on this clonotype: The junction and the germline gene differ at one end; a read error may be behind it. The rearrangement links TRBV29-1 to TRBJ2-7; TRBD1 is a possible D gene (6 bases). From germline, CDR1 is SQVTM and CDR2 ANQGSEA. The CDR3 runs to 16 residues. The CDR3 here is CSVEKSGTLGSCEQYF. The CDR3 nucleotides are TGCAGCGTTGAGAAATCCGGGACATTGGGCTCCTGCGAGCAGTATTTC.

Concerning this clonotype: Germline and junction disagree at one end, which may indicate a read error. This chain uses TRBV6-1 with TRBJ1-5; D ambiguous. This CDR3 spans 11 amino acids. The germline V gene encodes CDR1 MNHNS and CDR2 SASEGT. CDR3 in DNA: TGTGCCAACAGTGAATACCCGCCCCAGCATTTT. Protein sequence: CANSEYPPQHF.

With respect to this clonotype: The conserved closing phenylalanine or tryptophan is absent in this CDR3, likely reflecting a read error. The DNA is omitted, as the CDR3 cannot be located on it reliably, and the CDR3 follows TCRdb's listing. V is TRBV29-1 and J is TRBJ2-1; the table's D gene call, TRBD2, was not cross checked with the DNA. Inclusive of both ends, the CDR3 amounts to 13 amino acids. The germline V gene has CDR1 SQVTM and CDR2 ANQGSEA. This chain's CDR3 is CSIGRGGASDRFL.

This clonotype was seen a handful of times. This sequence may be a read error, since a much larger clone differs from it by one base. V and J are TRBV5-4 and TRBJ2-3; tentative D call: TRBD2 (6 bases). The CDR3 covers 13 residues. CDR1 and CDR2 from the germline V gene are SGHNT and YYREEE (reference sequence). CDR3 bases: TGTACCAGCAGCCAGGGAGGTATAGATACGCAGTATTTT. It translates to CTSSQGGIDTQYF.

Concerning this clonotype: The junction departs from germline at one end; a sequencing error may be responsible. This chain links TRBV28 with TRBJ1-4; the D gene is possibly TRBD1 (5 bases). Germline-derived CDR1 and CDR2 are MDHEN and SYDVKM. The CDR3 runs 14 residues. DNA for the CDR3: TGCGCCAGCAGGGCAGGGCCCGCTAATGGAAAACTGTTTTTT. It translates to CASRAGPANGKLFF.

This clonotype was recorded many times. J is TRBJ2-3 and V is TRBV20-1; 8 bases line up with TRBD2. The germline V gene encodes CDR1 DFQATT and CDR2 SNEGSKA (reference sequence). The CDR3 is 17 residues long. J was trimmed by 2 bases and V by 1 base; bases with no gene match: 11. The CDR3: CSARGNVAGPYTDTQYF. The DNA for the CDR3 is TGCAGTGCTAGAGGAAACGTAGCGGGGCCTTACACAGATACGCAGTATTTT.

The J gene is TRBJ1-6, the V gene TRBV12-3 or TRBV12-4; the match to TRBD1 covers 8 bases. There are 18 residues in the CDR3. Trimming cost V 8 bases and J 0 bases; bases outside gene matches: 12. CDR3 in amino acids: CASYHATGDSSYNSPLHF. The CDR3 nucleotides read TGTGCCAGCTACCACGCGACAGGGGATAGCTCCTATAATTCACCCCTCCACTTT.

The table lists this clonotype with a count of one. Just one base apart from a much larger clone, this may be a read error. The CDR3 does not end in the conserved phenylalanine or tryptophan, so this is likely a read error. The chain has TRBV12-3 or TRBV12-4 and TRBJ2-7; D is unresolved. Trimming removed 4 bases at V and 2 bases at J, with 12 bases between. The CDR3 length is 14 residues. In DNA form, the CDR3 reads TGTGCCAGCAGTTCAGATCTACAGCCCTACGAGCAGTACCTC. It codes for CASSSDLQPYEQYL.

This clonotype was seen at least ten times. V usage is TRBV28 and J usage is TRBJ2-5; 11 bases align to TRBD1. Germline V gene sequence: CDR1 MDHEN, CDR2 SYDVKM. V dropped 6 bases and J dropped 10; count of bases not matched to a gene: 10. This CDR3 comprises 14 residues. CDR3 amino acids: CASRPPGQGDDQYF. DNA for the CDR3: TGTGCCAGCAGACCCCCGGGACAGGGGGATGACCAGTACTTC.

V usage is TRBV4-2 and J usage is TRBJ1-1, with a weak D call TRBD1 (6 bases). Trimming cost V 11 bases and J 0 bases, with 19 bases left between them. Germline assignment: CDR1 LGHNA and CDR2 YNFKEQ. The CDR3 covers 15 residues. The CDR3, as DNA: TGTGCCGGCGGCCAAGGGGACATCATGAACACTGAAGCTTTCTTT. Amino acids: CAGGQGDIMNTEAFF.

This clonotype has at least ten counts. This chain connects TRBV5-1 to TRBJ2-7; D is possibly TRBD1 or TRBD2 (5 bases each). The germline V gene has CDR1 SGHRS and CDR2 YFSETQ. The CDR3 has 13 residues. V lost 3 bases and J 4 bases, leaving 11 bases between the germline ends. In DNA form, the CDR3 reads TGCGCCAGCAGCTGGGACCGCGGGTACGAGCAGTACTTC. Protein: CASSWDRGYEQYF.

On this clonotype: A read error may produce the germline difference seen at one junction end. The genes are TRBV6-1 and TRBJ1-6; 7 nucleotides line up with TRBD1. The V gene's germline CDR1 is MNHNS and CDR2 SASEGT. There are 16 residues in the CDR3. CDR3: CASSPKRGPYNSPFHF. The CDR3 nucleotides are TGCGCCAGCAGTCCAAAGAGGGGGCCTTATAATTCACCCTTCCACTTT.

This clonotype was seen once. The junction departs from germline at one end; a sequencing error may be responsible. The V gene is TRBV10-2, the J gene TRBJ2-5; 10 positions agree with TRBD2. This CDR3 region has 18 residues. Germline V gives CDR1 WSHSY, CDR2 SAAADI. Here the CDR3 DNA reads TGCGCCAGCAGTGACTTTTGGGGAGCGGGAGGGCCAGGTGAGACCCTGTACTTC. It translates to CASSDFWGAGGPGETLYF.

Concerning this clonotype itself: A read error may account for a junction end that differs from germline. This chain connects TRBV29-1 to TRBJ1-5, with D possibly matching TRBD1 (5 bases). The length of the CDR3 is 14 residues. Germline CDR1 SQVTM, CDR2 ANQGSEA. The CDR3 loop is CSVLTGHSNQRQHF. CDR3 in DNA: TGTAGCGTTTTAACTGGACATAGCAATCAGCGCCAGCATTTT.

Of note for this clonotype: One end of the junction varies from germline; a read error may be responsible. V is TRBV29-1 and J is TRBJ1-4, with D tentatively TRBD1 (6 bases). The CDR3 length is 14 residues. CDR1 and CDR2 from the germline V gene are SQVTM and ANQGSEA. The CDR3 bases are TGCAGTGTTGGATCAGGGGTATCGAGTGAAAAACTGTTTTTT. Translating gives CSVGSGVSSEKLFF.

As for this clonotype: Relative to the germline gene, one junction end is altered; a read error may explain this. This rearrangement joins TRBV7-8 to TRBJ1-1; tentative D call: TRBD1 (6 bases). CDR1 and CDR2 from the germline V gene are SGHVS and FQNEAQ. CDR3 length: 14 residues. The CDR3 reads CARSFGQLNTEAFF. CDR3 bases: TGTGCCAGGAGCTTTGGACAGCTGAATACTGAAGCTTTCTTT.

With regard to this clonotype: A junction end diverges from the germline sequence, so it may reflect a read error. The chain has TRBV4-1 and TRBJ2-2; possible D gene TRBD2, 6 bases. This CDR3 region has 14 residues. Germline V gives CDR1 MGHRA, CDR2 YSYEKL. For the CDR3, the DNA is TGCGCCAGCGGCCAAGGGACTTCCACCGGGGAGCTGGTTTTT. Residues: CASGQGTSTGELVF.

For this clonotype: A much larger clone is a single base away; this may be a read error. The V call is TRBV28, the J call TRBJ2-5, with 8 bases that match TRBD1. This CDR3 is built from 14 residues. Germline lookup yields CDR1 MDHEN and CDR2 SYDVKM. The CDR3 loop is CASSSGGSQVPHYF. CDR3 DNA sequence: TGTGCCAGCAGTTCAGGGGGCTCACAAGTACCCCACTACTTC.

Worth noting for this clonotype: A much bigger clone sits one base away, suggesting this may be a read error. Here the CDR3 reads CACSRGPTGTDTQYF. CDR3 nucleotides: TGTGCCTGCAGCCGCGGGCCGACGGGAACAGATACGCAGTATTTT. The J gene is TRBJ2-3, the V gene TRBV5-6, with D tentatively TRBD2 (5 bases). The CDR3 is made up of 15 amino acids. The germline V gene has CDR1 SGHDT and CDR2 YYEEEE.

The chain is built from TRBV6-2 or TRBV6-3 and TRBJ2-1; the match to TRBD2 covers 7 bases. CDR3 length: 16 residues. CDR1 and CDR2 (germline): MNHEY, SVGEGT. Trimming at V came to 2 bases and at J to 4 bases, leaving 8 bases not matched to a gene. The CDR3 region has the DNA TGTGCCAGCAGTTACGGAACGGGAGGACTGTACAATGAGCAGTTCTTC. This sequence encodes CASSYGTGGLYNEQFF.